This TCR beta chain is from a study of a mutant IDH1 vaccine in newly diagnosed glioma. Study-level information: The start of vaccination came 4-6 weeks after radiotherapy alone, or with temozolomide cycles. Earlier care involved radiotherapy, temozolomide, or both, and the majority received both. Treated patients, averaging roughly 44 years, were roughly 62% male and around 40% female.

Remarks on this clone: Its antigen is undetermined.

Produced via immunoSEQ multiplex PCR; TCRdb's table is partial and in-frame only. The sample has tens of thousands of clones, less than 85% seen once. Time point here: week 5, during vaccination. Each dose delivered 300 ug of mutant IDH1 20-mer peptide subcutaneously with imiquimod. Germline V gives CDR1 SGHNT, CDR2 YENEEA. The length of the CDR3 is 20 residues. V lost 5 bases, J lost 0 bases, and 12 bases stayed unmatched. Material: PBMCs, obtained from a glioma patient whose treatment included an IDH1 peptide vaccine. This chain joins TRBV11-3 and TRBJ2-1; TRBD2 agrees at 14 bases. The TCR sequence derives from a woman between 18 and 30 years old with glioma. Some clones in this sample may be carry-over from other donors' samples. The CDR3 here is CASSARLRTSGRSSYNEQFF. CDR3 in DNA: TGTGCCAGCAGCGCTAGACTCCGGACTAGCGGGAGGAGCTCCTACAATGAGCAGTTCTTC.